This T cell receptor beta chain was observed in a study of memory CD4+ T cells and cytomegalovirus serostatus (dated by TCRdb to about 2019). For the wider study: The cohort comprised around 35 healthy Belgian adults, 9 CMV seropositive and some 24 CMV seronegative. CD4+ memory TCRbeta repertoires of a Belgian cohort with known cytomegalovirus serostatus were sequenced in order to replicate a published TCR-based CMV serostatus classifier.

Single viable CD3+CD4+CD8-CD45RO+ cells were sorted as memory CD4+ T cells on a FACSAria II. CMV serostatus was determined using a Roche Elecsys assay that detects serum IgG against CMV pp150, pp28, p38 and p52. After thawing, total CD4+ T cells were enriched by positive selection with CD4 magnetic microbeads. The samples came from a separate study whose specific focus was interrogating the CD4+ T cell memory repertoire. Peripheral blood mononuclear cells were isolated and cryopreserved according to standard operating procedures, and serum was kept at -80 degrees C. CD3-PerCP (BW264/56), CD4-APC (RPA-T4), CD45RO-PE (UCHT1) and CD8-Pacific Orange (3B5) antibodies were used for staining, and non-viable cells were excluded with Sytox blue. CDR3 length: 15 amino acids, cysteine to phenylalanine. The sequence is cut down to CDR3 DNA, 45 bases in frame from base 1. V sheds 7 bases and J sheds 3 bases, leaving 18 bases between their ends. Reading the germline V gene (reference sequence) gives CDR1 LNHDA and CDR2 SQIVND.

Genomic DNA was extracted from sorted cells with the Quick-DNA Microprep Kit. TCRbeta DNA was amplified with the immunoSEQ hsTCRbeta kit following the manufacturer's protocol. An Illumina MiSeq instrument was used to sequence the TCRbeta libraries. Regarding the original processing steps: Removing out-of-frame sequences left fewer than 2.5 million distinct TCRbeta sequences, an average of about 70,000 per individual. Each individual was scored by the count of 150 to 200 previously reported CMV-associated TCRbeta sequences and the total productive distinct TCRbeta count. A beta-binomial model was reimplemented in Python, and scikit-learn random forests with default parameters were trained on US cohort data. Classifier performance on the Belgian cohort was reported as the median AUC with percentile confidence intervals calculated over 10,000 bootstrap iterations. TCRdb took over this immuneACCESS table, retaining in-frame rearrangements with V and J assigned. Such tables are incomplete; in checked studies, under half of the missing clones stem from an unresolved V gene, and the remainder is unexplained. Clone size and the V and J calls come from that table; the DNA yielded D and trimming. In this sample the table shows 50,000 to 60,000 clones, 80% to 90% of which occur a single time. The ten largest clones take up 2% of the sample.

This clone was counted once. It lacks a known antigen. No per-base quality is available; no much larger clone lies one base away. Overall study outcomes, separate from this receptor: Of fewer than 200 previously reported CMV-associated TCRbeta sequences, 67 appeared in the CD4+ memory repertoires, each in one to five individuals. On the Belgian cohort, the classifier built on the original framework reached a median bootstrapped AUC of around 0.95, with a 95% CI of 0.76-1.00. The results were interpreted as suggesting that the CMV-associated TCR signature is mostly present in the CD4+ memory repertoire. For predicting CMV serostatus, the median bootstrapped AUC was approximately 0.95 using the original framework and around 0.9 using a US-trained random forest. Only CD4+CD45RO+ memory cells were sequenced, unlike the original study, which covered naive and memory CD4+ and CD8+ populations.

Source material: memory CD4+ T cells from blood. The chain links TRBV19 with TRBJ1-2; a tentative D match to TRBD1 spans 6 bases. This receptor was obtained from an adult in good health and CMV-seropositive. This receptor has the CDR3 CASTDVAGVDYGYTF. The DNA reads TGTGCCAGTACCGACGTGGCAGGGGTGGACTATGGCTACACCTTC. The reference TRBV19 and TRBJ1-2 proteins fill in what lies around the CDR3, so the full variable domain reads DGGITQSPKYLFRKEGQNVTLSCEQNLNHDAMYWYRQDPGQGLRLIYYSQIVNDFQKGDIAEGYSVSREKKESFPLTVTSAQKNPTAFYLCASTDVAGVDYGYTFGSGTRLTVV.